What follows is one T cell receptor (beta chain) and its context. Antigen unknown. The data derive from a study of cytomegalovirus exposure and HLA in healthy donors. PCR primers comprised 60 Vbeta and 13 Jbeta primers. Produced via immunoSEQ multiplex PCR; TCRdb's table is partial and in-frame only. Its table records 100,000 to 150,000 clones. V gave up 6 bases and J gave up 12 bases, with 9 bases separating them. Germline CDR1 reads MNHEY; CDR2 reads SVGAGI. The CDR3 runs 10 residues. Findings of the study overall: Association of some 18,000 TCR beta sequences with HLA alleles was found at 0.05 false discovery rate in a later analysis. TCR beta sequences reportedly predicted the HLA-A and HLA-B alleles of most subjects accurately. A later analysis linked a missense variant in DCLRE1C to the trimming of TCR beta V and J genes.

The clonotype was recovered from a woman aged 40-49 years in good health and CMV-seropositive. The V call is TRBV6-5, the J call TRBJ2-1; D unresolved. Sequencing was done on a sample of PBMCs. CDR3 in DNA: TGTGCCAGCAGCTTCAGTGGGCAGTTCTTC. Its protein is CASSFSGQFF.